This passage covers 26 T cell receptor beta chains from one sample sequenced in a study of yellow fever vaccine responses in identical twins. TCRdb redid the calling of the RT-PCR reads with MiXCR, one entry per CDR3 protein. This sample has some 20,000 distinct CDR3 sequences; roughly 75% occur once, and the top ten carry less than 2.5%. The input for sequencing was T cells from blood (PBMCs), unsorted or a sorted subset (not recorded which), taken before or after yellow fever vaccination (not recorded which). The receptors come from a woman between 18 and 29 years old who received the yellow fever vaccine.

The CDR3 region is CASSPSQVGEQYV. The CDR3 region has the DNA TGTGCCAGCAGCCCCTCCCAGGTTGGCGAGCAGTACGTC. The J gene is TRBJ2-7, the V gene TRBV14, with D hard to call. The V end lost 4 bases, the J end lost 6 bases, and 13 bases lay between the germline ends. The V gene's germline CDR1 is SGHDN and CDR2 FVKESK. CDR3 size: 13 residues.

This clonotype was recorded a few times. The genes are TRBV7-9 and TRBJ2-1; 9 bases are a match to TRBD2. The CDR3 length is 14 residues. J lost 6 bases, V lost 3 bases, and 3 bases had no gene match. Germline-derived CDR1 and CDR2 are SEHNR and FQNEAQ (reference sequence). The CDR3 DNA sequence: TGTGCCAGCAGCTTTGGCGGGGGGGGCAATGAGCAGTTCTTC. Its protein is CASSFGGGGNEQFF.

This clonotype was seen only a few times. The chain employs TRBV18 and TRBJ2-7; D is unresolved. Germline V gene sequence: CDR1 KGHSH, CDR2 LQKENI. The CDR3 has 14 residues. V lost 3 bases and J lost 2, with 11 bases in between. The CDR3 sequence is CASSPFGSPYEQYF. The CDR3 DNA reads TGTGCCAGCTCACCTTTCGGCAGCCCCTACGAGCAGTACTTC.

The V and J genes are TRBV28 and TRBJ2-1; TRBD1 is a possible D gene (6 bases). Germline V gives CDR1 MDHEN, CDR2 SYDVKM. The germline V and J ends were trimmed by 2 bases and 7 bases, with 12 bases remaining between them. CDR3 length equals 14 residues. In nucleotides, the CDR3 is TGTGCCAGCAGTTTACCCCAGGGGAGAAATGAGCAGTTCTTC. Translated: CASSLPQGRNEQFF.

This chain uses TRBV29-1 with TRBJ2-2, with 8 nucleotides matching TRBD1. V was pared by 6 bases and J by 2 bases, with 2 bases of the junction left unmatched. There are 13 residues in the CDR3. From germline, CDR1 is SQVTM and CDR2 ANQGSEA. As DNA, the CDR3 is TGCAGCGTACAGGGGGATAACACCGGGGAGCTGTTTTTT. As protein: CSVQGDNTGELFF.

The chain employs TRBV23-1 and TRBJ1-1; D ambiguous. TRBV23-1 is an ORF, and what it does is uncertain. The CDR3 loop spans 18 amino acids. V was cut by 2 bases and J by 6 bases, with 25 bases left in between. The CDR3 nucleotides read TGCGCCAGCAGTCAAGGGGAAGGGAATAGTACGTTTTGGGCTGAAGCTTTCTTT. It codes for CASSQGEGNSTFWAEAFF.

The chain has TRBV27 and TRBJ2-5, with D perhaps matching TRBD2 (6 bases). CDR3 length: 15 amino acids. CDR1 is MNHEY and CDR2 is SMNVEV in the germline V gene (reference sequence). The V gene lost 3 bases and the J gene lost 0 bases, with 11 bases spanning the gap. The CDR3 DNA reads TGTGCCAGCAGTTTCCTAGCGAATAACCAAGAGACCCAGTACTTC. This translates into CASSFLANNQETQYF.

The chain has TRBV2 and TRBJ2-1; D is perhaps TRBD2 (6 bases). V lost 2 bases to trimming and J lost 3 bases, with 11 bases between them. CDR3 length: 15 amino acids. Looked up from germline, CDR1 is SNHLY and CDR2 is FYNNEI. In nucleotides, the CDR3 is TGTGCCAGCAGTGAATCCCGGGGGAGCTACAATGAGCAGTTCTTC. It yields the protein CASSESRGSYNEQFF. Supplemented by reference TRBV2 and TRBJ2-1, the full variable domain reads EPEVTQTPSHQVTQMGQEVILRCVPISNHLYFYWYRQILGQKVEFLVSFYNNEISEKSEIFDDQFSVERPDGSNFTLKIRSTKLEDSAMYFCASSESRGSYNEQFFGPGTRLTVL.

The chain links TRBV20-1 to TRBJ2-1; D unresolved. V was cut by 0 bases and J by 2 bases, with 8 bases left in between. Looked up from germline, CDR1 is DFQATT and CDR2 is SNEGSKA (reference sequence). The CDR3 loop spans 14 amino acids. The CDR3 region is CSARDVEAYNEQFF. In DNA form, the CDR3 reads TGCAGTGCTAGAGATGTCGAGGCCTACAATGAGCAGTTCTTC.

This clonotype was counted between two and nine times. The chain recombines TRBV18 with TRBJ2-1, with unresolved D. Germline V gene sequence: CDR1 KGHSH, CDR2 LQKENI. The CDR3 totals 12 residues. V was clipped by 3 bases and J by 7 bases, with 7 bases between them. CDR3 sequence: CASSPQDNEQFF. The CDR3 nucleotides read TGTGCCAGCTCACCTCAAGATAATGAGCAGTTCTTC. The full variable domain, completed using reference TRBV18 and TRBJ2-1, is NAGVMQNPRHLVRRRGQEARLRCSPMKGHSHVYWYRQLPEEGLKFMVYLQKENIIDESGMPKERFSAEFPKEGPSILRIQQVVRGDSAAYFCASSPQDNEQFFGPGTRLTVL.

In nucleotides, the CDR3 is TGTGCCAGCTCACCACCGCAACAGGGGGCTGAAGCTTTCTTT. This translates into CASSPPQQGAEAFF. The J gene is TRBJ1-1, the V gene TRBV18; 8 bases fit TRBD1. Per germline, CDR1 KGHSH and CDR2 LQKENI. The junction had 3 bases not matched to a gene; V was cut back by 0 bases and J by 6 bases. The CDR3 is made up of 14 amino acids.

This chain joins TRBV20-1 and TRBJ1-2; the match to TRBD1 covers 8 bases. The CDR3 extends over 14 amino acids. J lost 6 bases, V lost 3 bases, and 9 bases had no gene match. CDR1 and CDR2 (germline): DFQATT, SNEGSKA (reference sequence). CDR3 sequence reads: CSARSQGEVDGYTF. The DNA for the CDR3 is TGCAGTGCTAGGTCACAGGGGGAAGTGGATGGCTACACCTTC.

The V call is TRBV5-6, the J call TRBJ2-1; TRBD1 is a possible D gene (5 bases). V lost 2 bases to trimming and J lost 8 bases, with 11 bases between them. Germline V gene lookup returns CDR1 SGHDT and CDR2 YYEEEE. The CDR3 has 13 residues. This chain's CDR3 is CASSFQGIDEQFF. Here the CDR3 DNA reads TGTGCCAGCAGCTTTCAGGGTATCGATGAGCAGTTCTTC.

This clonotype was observed a few times. The chain joins TRBV2 to TRBJ2-5; D remains unclear. Germline CDR1 SNHLY, CDR2 FYNNEI. The length of the CDR3 is 12 residues. V shed 3 bases and J shed 4 bases, with 6 bases lying between them. In DNA, the CDR3 is TGTGCCAGCAGTGAGGCCCGAGAGACCCAGTACTTC. Translating gives CASSEARETQYF.

The chain uses TRBV7-9 and TRBJ2-4; D unresolved. V shed 5 bases and J shed 3 bases, with 11 bases lying between them. The CDR3 has 14 amino acids. Germline V gives CDR1 SEHNR, CDR2 FQNEAQ (reference sequence). The CDR3 coding sequence is TGTGCCAGCAGCGCCGACGCCTTCAAAAACATTCAGTACTTC. The encoded protein is CASSADAFKNIQYF.

V and J are TRBV11-3 and TRBJ2-7; TRBD2 matches at 8 bases. Unmatched junction bases numbered 7, after V lost 4 bases and J lost 2 bases. Germline CDR1 and CDR2: SGHNT and YENEEA. CDR3 size: 15 residues. CDR3 protein: CASSYDSGIPYEQYF. The CDR3 nucleotides are TGTGCCAGCAGCTACGATAGCGGGATCCCCTACGAGCAGTACTTC.

This chain links TRBV2 with TRBJ1-1; tentative D call: TRBD1 (5 bases). CDR1 and CDR2 (germline): SNHLY, FYNNEI. This CDR3 is built from 14 residues. V was shortened by 6 bases and J by 4 bases, with 15 bases between the two germline ends. DNA for the CDR3: TGTGCCAGCAGCGCTGGGGTGGGGGTCACTGAAGCTTTCTTT. This translates into CASSAGVGVTEAFF.

The V gene is TRBV11-1, the J gene TRBJ2-1; a possible D gene is TRBD1 (6 bases). The length of the CDR3 is 15 residues. The germline V gene encodes CDR1 SGHAT and CDR2 FQDESV (reference sequence). V lost 3 bases to trimming and J lost 8 bases, with 17 bases between them. CDR3 sequence reads: CASSLGTGPSDEQFF. The CDR3 DNA reads TGTGCCAGCAGCTTGGGAACAGGGCCCTCGGATGAGCAGTTCTTC.

The sample holds a few counts of this clonotype. The chain couples TRBV12-3 or TRBV12-4 to TRBJ2-3, with 7 bases matching TRBD2. The CDR3 extends over 15 amino acids. Trimming cost V 1 base and J 2 bases; bases outside gene matches: 3. The CDR3, as DNA: TGTGCCAGCAGTTTAGTGACTAGCTACACAGATACGCAGTATTTT. As protein: CASSLVTSYTDTQYF.

Judged by abundance, this clonotype is large. V and J are TRBV7-2 and TRBJ1-1, with D uncertain. Trimming removed 3 bases from V and 7 bases from J, with 9 bases in between. CDR1 and CDR2 (germline): SGHTA, FQGNSA. This CDR3 is 12 amino acids long. The CDR3 nucleotides are TGTGCCAGCAGCTTTTTGTCCAGTGAAGCTTTCTTT. Translating gives CASSFLSSEAFF.

This chain uses TRBV2 with TRBJ2-5; tentative D call: TRBD2 (5 bases). V was clipped by 8 bases and J by 2 bases, with 9 bases between them. The CDR3 contains 12 residues. Germline CDR1 reads SNHLY; CDR2 reads FYNNEI. Here the CDR3 DNA reads TGTGCCAGCGGGAGACTTCAAGAGACCCAGTACTTC. Translated, it gives CASGRLQETQYF.

This sequence joins TRBV3-1 and TRBJ1-5; D is possibly TRBD1 (5 bases). CDR1 and CDR2 (germline): LGHDT, YNNKEL (reference sequence). The CDR3 totals 13 residues. V was pared by 8 bases and J by 3 bases, with 11 bases between. The CDR3 protein is CASGDSTNQPQHF. CDR3 nucleotides: TGTGCCAGCGGAGACAGTACCAATCAGCCCCAGCATTTT. Supplemented by reference TRBV3-1 and TRBJ1-5, the full variable domain reads DTAVSQTPKYLVTQMGNDKSIKCEQNLGHDTMYWYKQDSKKFLKIMFSYNNKELIINETVPNRFSPKSPDKAHLNLHINSLELGDSAVYFCASGDSTNQPQHFGDGTRLSIL.

The J gene is TRBJ2-3, the V gene TRBV28; D tentatively reads TRBD1 or TRBD2 (5 bases each). Germline V gene sequence: CDR1 MDHEN, CDR2 SYDVKM. Deletions cut 7 bases from V and 6 bases from J, with 14 bases between. The CDR3 contains 13 residues. This CDR3 is CASTLDWGDTQYF. The CDR3 nucleotides are TGTGCCAGCACTCTAGACTGGGGGGATACGCAGTATTTT.

The V call is TRBV5-4, the J call TRBJ2-5; TRBD2 matches 11 bases. CDR1 and CDR2 from the germline V gene are SGHNT and YYREEE (reference sequence). The CDR3 extends over 15 amino acids. The V and J ends lost 2 bases and 2 bases, in that order; junction bases with no gene match: 2. The CDR3 DNA is TGTGCCAGCAGCTTCTGGACTAGCGGGCAAGAGACCCAGTACTTC. Translated: CASSFWTSGQETQYF.

V is TRBV29-1 and J is TRBJ2-5; 7 bases are a match to TRBD1. Germline CDR1 reads SQVTM; CDR2 reads ANQGSEA. There are 13 residues in the CDR3. V shed 7 bases, J shed 5 bases, and the junction held 10 bases outside the gene matches. CDR3 in DNA: TGCAGCGAACGACAGGGTTTCAGGGAGACCCAGTACTTC. It translates to CSERQGFRETQYF.

CDR3 sequence reads: CSARGLANTDTQYF. The CDR3 DNA follows: TGCAGTGCTAGAGGGCTAGCGAACACAGATACGCAGTATTTT. The genes are TRBV20-1 and TRBJ2-3, with D perhaps TRBD2 (6 bases). Trimming took 1 base from V and 2 from J, leaving 10 bases between them. The length of the CDR3 is 14 residues. Germline assignment: CDR1 DFQATT and CDR2 SNEGSKA (reference sequence).